The 10 T cell receptor beta chains below all came from one sample that was sequenced in a study of blood T cell repertoires in COVID-19. The table came from immunoSEQ multiplex PCR; TCRdb's copy has only in-frame clones and leaves some out. Of 160,000 or so clones detected, around 85% appear once; the ten largest clones hold over 2%. Material for sequencing was peripheral blood. The origin of the receptors is a woman aged 70 to 79 with acute or convalescent COVID-19.

The rearrangement uses TRBV19 and TRBJ2-5; 11 bases are a match to TRBD2. The ends lost 4 bases at V and 2 bases at J; junction bases unmatched: 9. The CDR3 consists of 17 residues. Per germline, CDR1 LNHDA and CDR2 SQIVND (reference sequence). The CDR3 loop reads CASSTASGGPIQETQYF. CDR3 nucleotides: TGTGCCAGTAGTACGGCTAGCGGGGGGCCGATTCAAGAGACCCAGTACTTC.

The gene calls are TRBV5-5 and TRBJ2-2, with D unclear. The germline V gene has CDR1 SGHKS and CDR2 YYEKEE (reference sequence). Trimming removed 1 base at V and 5 bases at J, with 12 bases between. This CDR3 comprises 15 residues. The CDR3 reads CASSLWPVKTGELFF. DNA of the CDR3: TGTGCCAGCAGCTTGTGGCCAGTTAAAACCGGGGAGCTGTTTTTT.

The chain employs TRBV6-5 and TRBJ2-7; tentative D call: TRBD1 (6 bases). Germline loops: CDR1 MNHEY, CDR2 SVGAGI. The CDR3 sequence is 14 residues long. V gave up 9 bases and J gave up 3 bases, with 18 bases separating them. The CDR3 is CASLDSPNRYEQYF. CDR3 coding DNA: TGTGCCAGTTTGGACAGTCCCAATCGCTACGAGCAGTACTTC.

The chain combines TRBV7-9 with TRBJ1-2; 7 positions match TRBD1. CDR1 SEHNR and CDR2 FQNEAQ come from the germline V gene (reference sequence). The length of the CDR3 is 16 residues. The trim removed 4 bases at V and 0 bases at J, leaving 8 bases unmatched. The CDR3 coding sequence is TGTGCCAGCAGCTCGCTGACAGGGCGGGCTAACTATGGCTACACCTTC. Its translation is CASSSLTGRANYGYTF.

The rearrangement uses TRBV6-5 and TRBJ1-1, with TRBD1 identical over 9 bases. This CDR3 region has 15 residues. J was trimmed by 4 bases and V by 1 base; bases with no gene match: 4. Germline V lookup: CDR1 MNHEY, CDR2 SVGAGI. The CDR3 is CASSYFGQGTTEAFF. The CDR3 nucleotides read TGTGCCAGCAGTTACTTCGGACAGGGGACCACTGAAGCTTTCTTT.

The chain couples TRBV5-4 to TRBJ2-5; D remains unclear. Trimming stripped 4 bases from V and 9 bases from J, with 19 bases between. CDR3 length equals 14 residues. Germline values: CDR1 SGHNT, CDR2 YYREEE (reference sequence). In nucleotides, the CDR3 is TGTGCCAGCAGCGCCGTTACCGGTAACCGGGCCCAGTACTTC. Residues: CASSAVTGNRAQYF.

The table lists this clone with a few counts. This chain uses TRBV19 with TRBJ2-3, with a weak D call TRBD2 (5 bases). CDR1 and CDR2 from the germline V gene are LNHDA and SQIVND (reference sequence). The V end lost 5 bases, the J end lost 2 bases, and 11 bases lay between the germline ends. This CDR3 region has 14 residues. The CDR3: CASSLQLVTDTQYF. For the CDR3, the DNA is TGTGCCAGTAGTCTACAACTAGTCACAGATACGCAGTATTTT. The full variable domain, its missing parts supplied by reference TRBV19 and TRBJ2-3, is DGGITQSPKYLFRKEGQNVTLSCEQNLNHDAMYWYRQDPGQGLRLIYYSQIVNDFQKGDIAEGYSVSREKKESFPLTVTSAQKNPTAFYLCASSLQLVTDTQYFGPGTRLTVL.

The chain carries TRBV11-3 and TRBJ2-7; D unclear. Trimming cost V 6 bases and J 3 bases, with 6 bases left between them. Germline loops: CDR1 SGHNT, CDR2 YENEEA. CDR3 length: 11 amino acids. CDR3 protein: CASSSHYEQYV. The CDR3 DNA follows: TGTGCCAGCAGTTCACACTACGAGCAGTACGTC.

V and J are TRBV28 and TRBJ1-5, with D perhaps matching TRBD1 (5 bases). Germline assignment: CDR1 MDHEN and CDR2 SYDVKM. V lost 1 base and J lost 5, with 6 bases in between. This CDR3 spans 13 amino acids. The CDR3 loop reads CASSLSGYQPQHF. The CDR3 DNA reads as TGTGCCAGCAGTTTATCAGGGTATCAGCCCCAGCATTTT.

The gene calls are TRBV4-1 and TRBJ2-3, with TRBD1 matching 8 bases. CDR1 and CDR2 from the germline V gene are MGHRA and YSYEKL. Trimming at V came to 3 bases and at J to 0 bases, leaving 11 bases not matched to a gene. The CDR3 runs 18 residues. The CDR3 is CASSHQGTGRKSTDTQYF. The DNA of the CDR3 is TGCGCCAGCAGCCACCAGGGGACAGGACGAAAAAGCACAGATACGCAGTATTTT.